This T cell receptor beta chain was recorded in a study of liver allograft versus peripheral blood T cells. At the level of the study: The authors compared T cell receptor repertoires in transplanted livers with recipients' peripheral blood repertoires.

In TCRdb, the reads were re-called with MiXCR into one record per CDR3 protein. The table records 5,000 or so distinct CDR3 sequences, about 17% of them present only once. Many counts were recorded for this clonotype. CDR3 length equals 15 residues. Germline V gene sequence: CDR1 MNHEY, CDR2 SVGAGI. Trimming took 11 bases from V and 2 from J; bases not matched to a gene: 10. The receptor was derived from a human patient who had a liver transplant. Some T cells may arise from the graft donor. The chain is built from TRBV6-5 and TRBJ2-3, with 10 bases matching TRBD1. CDR3 amino acids: CAAKVGTGDTDTQYF. The CDR3 DNA reads TGTGCCGCGAAAGTAGGGACAGGGGACACAGATACGCAGTATTTT.